A single sample is the source of the 10 T cell receptor beta chains below, sequenced in a study of shared clonotypes between healthy human individuals. Sequencing used immunoSEQ multiplex PCR; TCRdb keeps in-frame clones, though not all of them. The sample records some 1,100,000 clones, about four fifths being singletons. Material for sequencing was memory CD4+ T cells from PBMCs. Subset indicated: CD45RA-negative fraction. Receptors were obtained from a man between 18 and 29 years old in good health. Some clones in this sample may be carry-over from other donors' samples.

The chain employs TRBV2 and TRBJ2-1; D not certain. Germline loops: CDR1 SNHLY, CDR2 FYNNEI. The CDR3 runs 12 residues. Trimming cost V 4 bases and J 7 bases, with 8 bases left between them. The CDR3 loop reads CASSGPGNEQFF. CDR3 DNA sequence: TGTGCCAGCAGTGGTCCCGGAAATGAGCAGTTCTTC. Looking up the rest from reference TRBV2 and TRBJ2-1 gives the full variable domain: EPEVTQTPSHQVTQMGQEVILRCVPISNHLYFYWYRQILGQKVEFLVSFYNNEISEKSEIFDDQFSVERPDGSNFTLKIRSTKLEDSAMYFCASSGPGNEQFFGPGTRLTVL.

This clone was observed a few times. The chain carries TRBV11-2 and TRBJ2-2; D not certain. Germline assignment: CDR1 SGHAT and CDR2 FQNNGV. Trimming removed 1 base from V and 7 bases from J, with 19 bases in between. The CDR3 runs 17 residues. This CDR3 reads CASSLGPLTRTDGELFF. The CDR3 coding sequence is TGTGCCAGCAGCTTAGGACCCCTCACCAGGACCGACGGGGAGCTGTTTTTT. Drawing the rest from reference TRBV11-2 and TRBJ2-2, the complete variable domain is EAGVAQSPRYKIIEKRQSVAFWCNPISGHATLYWYQQILGQGPKLLIQFQNNGVVDDSQLPKDRFSAERLKGVDSTLKIQPAKLEDSAVYLCASSLGPLTRTDGELFFGEGSRLTVL.

This clone appeared once. The chain uses TRBV30 and TRBJ1-6, with 8 bases fitting TRBD1. The V and J ends lost 4 bases and 5 bases, in that order; junction bases with no gene match: 16. The CDR3 has 18 residues. The germline V gene has CDR1 GTSNPN and CDR2 SVGIG (reference sequence). This CDR3 reads CAWKTGAARKANNSPLHF. The CDR3 bases are TGTGCCTGGAAGACAGGGGCGGCCCGGAAGGCGAATAATTCACCCCTCCACTTT.

The V gene is TRBV10-3, the J gene TRBJ1-2; 9 bases agree with TRBD1. The V gene end was trimmed by 0 bases and the J gene end by 8 bases; junction bases not matched to a gene: 7. This CDR3 is 15 amino acids long. Germline-derived CDR1 and CDR2 are ENHRY and SYGVKD. Written as DNA, the CDR3 is TGTGCCATCAGTGAGTCCGGGACAGGGTTACGAGGCTACACCTTC. Its translation: CAISESGTGLRGYTF.

V and J are TRBV6-5 and TRBJ1-6, with 7 positions matching TRBD1. The CDR3 runs to 12 residues. V gave up 8 bases and J gave up 10 bases; unmatched junction bases: 5. Germline V lookup: CDR1 MNHEY, CDR2 SVGAGI. CDR3: CASAGGGSPLHF. In DNA form, the CDR3 reads TGTGCCAGCGCAGGGGGGGGCTCACCCCTCCACTTT.

The chain links TRBV2 to TRBJ1-2; D is possibly TRBD1 (5 bases). Germline V gives CDR1 SNHLY, CDR2 FYNNEI. V lost 7 bases and J 3 bases, leaving 15 bases between the germline ends. The CDR3 consists of 14 residues. The CDR3 loop reads CASTRGQGDYGYTF. The CDR3 coding sequence is TGTGCCAGCACCAGAGGGCAGGGTGACTATGGCTACACCTTC. The full variable domain, rest sourced from reference TRBV2 and TRBJ1-2, is EPEVTQTPSHQVTQMGQEVILRCVPISNHLYFYWYRQILGQKVEFLVSFYNNEISEKSEIFDDQFSVERPDGSNFTLKIRSTKLEDSAMYFCASTRGQGDYGYTFGSGTRLTVV.

This chain links TRBV6-1 with TRBJ2-7; 9 bases line up with TRBD2. The CDR3 totals 15 residues. V was clipped by 3 bases and J by 2 bases; unmatched bases: 5. Germline V CDR1 and CDR2: MNHNS, SASEGT. The CDR3 nucleotides read TGTGCCAGCAGTGAGACTAGCGGCCCAGCCTACGAGCAGTACTTC. This gives the protein CASSETSGPAYEQYF.

This clone was seen more than once but under ten times. The chain couples TRBV6-5 to TRBJ1-2; TRBD1 is a possible D gene (5 bases). The ends were cut back, 0 bases at V and 7 bases at J, with 12 bases in the middle. The germline gives CDR1 MNHEY, CDR2 SVGAGI. The CDR3 is made up of 14 amino acids. CDR3 sequence: CASSYSGGVGGYTF. As DNA, the CDR3 is TGTGCCAGCAGTTACTCCGGGGGGGTTGGTGGCTACACCTTC.

The V and J genes are TRBV11-2 and TRBJ2-7; TRBD2 matches 7 bases. The V gene end was trimmed by 3 bases and the J gene end by 5 bases; junction bases not matched to a gene: 1. Germline lookup yields CDR1 SGHAT and CDR2 FQNNGV. This CDR3 is 12 amino acids long. The CDR3 DNA reads TGTGCCAGCAGCTTCGGACTAGACGAGCAGTACTTC. Residues: CASSFGLDEQYF.

This chain joins TRBV2 and TRBJ2-3; unclear D gene. The CDR3 is made up of 12 amino acids. In germline, CDR1 is SNHLY, CDR2 FYNNEI. Trimming stripped 2 bases from V and 5 bases from J, with 5 bases between. The CDR3 sequence: CASSERIDTQYF. DNA of the CDR3: TGTGCCAGCAGTGAAAGGATAGATACGCAGTATTTT.